These 3 T cell receptor beta chains came from one sample sequenced in a study of cytomegalovirus exposure and HLA in healthy donors. This PCR relied on a set of 60 Vbeta primers and 13 Jbeta primers. Assay used: immunoSEQ multiplex PCR; TCRdb lists only in-frame clones, some missing. Here the sample spans about 98,000 clones, around 75% being singletons. The sample comprised PBMCs. Receptors were obtained from a man younger than 30 in good health and CMV-seropositive.

The rearrangement links TRBV6-5 to TRBJ2-7; TRBD1 matches 7 bases. The V gene end was trimmed by 5 bases and the J gene end by 3 bases; junction bases not matched to a gene: 10. The CDR3 is 15 residues long. Germline lookup yields CDR1 MNHEY and CDR2 SVGAGI. CDR3 amino acids: CASSQGDAGYYEQYF. CDR3 DNA: TGTGCCAGCAGTCAGGGGGACGCCGGTTACTACGAGCAGTACTTC.

The chain uses TRBV19 and TRBJ1-5; TRBD1 might be the D (6 bases). The CDR3 covers 16 residues. Germline values: CDR1 LNHDA, CDR2 SQIVND (reference sequence). V was clipped by 1 base and J by 7 bases, with 17 bases between them. CDR3 coding DNA: TGTGCCAGTAGTATAGGGCCACAGGGTGGTGGGCAGCCCCAGCATTTT. Amino acid sequence: CASSIGPQGGGQPQHF.

The chain carries TRBV6-6 and TRBJ1-6, with TRBD1 as a possible D gene (6 bases). The V end was cut by 4 bases, the J end by 7 bases, with 17 bases between. The CDR3 spans 16 residues. CDR1 is MNHNY, CDR2 SVGAGI, per germline (reference sequence). The CDR3 DNA reads as TGTGCCAGCAGTTCGAACAGGGAAAAAGGGAATTCACCCCTCCACTTT. Residues: CASSSNREKGNSPLHF.